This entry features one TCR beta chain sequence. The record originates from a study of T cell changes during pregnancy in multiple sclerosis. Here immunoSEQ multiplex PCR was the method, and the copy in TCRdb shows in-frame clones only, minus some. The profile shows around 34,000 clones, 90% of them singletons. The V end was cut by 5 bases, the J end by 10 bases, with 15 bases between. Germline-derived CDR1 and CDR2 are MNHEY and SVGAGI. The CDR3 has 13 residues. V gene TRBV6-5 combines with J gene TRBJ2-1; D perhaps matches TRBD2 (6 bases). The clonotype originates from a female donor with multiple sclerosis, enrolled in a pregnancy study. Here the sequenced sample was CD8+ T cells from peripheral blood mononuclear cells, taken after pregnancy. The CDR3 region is CASSPSGTYEQFF. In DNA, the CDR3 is TGTGCCAGCAGTCCCTCCGGGACTTACGAGCAGTTCTTC.